Listed below are T cell receptor beta chains from one sample, sequenced in a study of blood T cells in healthy people across ages. One entry per CDR3 protein results from TCRdb running MiXCR on the 5' RACE reads. The sample holds some 700,000 distinct CDR3 sequences, 43% seen once. Sequencing input: blood. The receptors come from a woman aged 60 to 75 in good health. CDR3s leave out the opening cysteine and the closing phenylalanine or tryptophan.

CDR3 protein: ASSSGEAGANVLT; J gene: TRBJ2-6; V gene: TRBV28
CDR3 protein: ASSLDGVSQPQH; J gene: TRBJ1-5; V gene: TRBV7-2
CDR3 protein: ASRGGLAINEQF; J gene: TRBJ2-1; V gene: TRBV28
CDR3 protein: ASSPQGAPDEQY; J gene: TRBJ2-7; V gene: TRBV5-1
CDR3 protein: ASSPRELQYEQY; J gene: TRBJ2-7; V gene: TRBV19
CDR3 protein: ATSDFRLAASSGTQY; J gene: TRBJ2-3; V gene: TRBV24-1
CDR3 protein: SAPWGNEQF; J gene: TRBJ2-1; V gene: TRBV20-1
CDR3 protein: ASTRDGGTYEQY; J gene: .; V gene: TRBV6-2/TRBV6-3
CDR3 protein: SAISGELTKTQY; J gene: .; V gene: TRBV20-1
CDR3 protein: ASSYEIPSNQPQH; J gene: TRBJ1-5; V gene: TRBV6-2/TRBV6-3
CDR3 protein: SASLGTQSSYEQY; J gene: TRBJ2-7; V gene: TRBV20-1